This T cell receptor (beta chain) was recovered during a study of OX40 agonist ivuxolimab in advanced cancers. This table comes from immunoSEQ multiplex PCR, and its TCRdb copy is limited to in-frame clones, with some not included. The table lists fewer than 80,000 clones, 86% of them singletons, with 0.75% in the top ten. Per the germline V gene, CDR1 is SQVTM and CDR2 is ANQGSEA. Deletions cut 2 bases from V and 3 bases from J, with 11 bases between. This CDR3 comprises 13 residues. This TCR was recovered from an adult with an advanced solid tumor such as melanoma, head and neck, liver or kidney cancer. This chain links TRBV29-1 with TRBJ2-7; D perhaps matches TRBD2 (5 bases). The starting material was CD4+ or CD8+ T cells sorted from blood, obtained in a trial of the OX40 agonist ivuxolimab. In DNA form, the CDR3 reads TGCAGCGTTGAACGAGACGGAGGCTACGAGCAGTACTTC. Translation gives CSVERDGGYEQYF.